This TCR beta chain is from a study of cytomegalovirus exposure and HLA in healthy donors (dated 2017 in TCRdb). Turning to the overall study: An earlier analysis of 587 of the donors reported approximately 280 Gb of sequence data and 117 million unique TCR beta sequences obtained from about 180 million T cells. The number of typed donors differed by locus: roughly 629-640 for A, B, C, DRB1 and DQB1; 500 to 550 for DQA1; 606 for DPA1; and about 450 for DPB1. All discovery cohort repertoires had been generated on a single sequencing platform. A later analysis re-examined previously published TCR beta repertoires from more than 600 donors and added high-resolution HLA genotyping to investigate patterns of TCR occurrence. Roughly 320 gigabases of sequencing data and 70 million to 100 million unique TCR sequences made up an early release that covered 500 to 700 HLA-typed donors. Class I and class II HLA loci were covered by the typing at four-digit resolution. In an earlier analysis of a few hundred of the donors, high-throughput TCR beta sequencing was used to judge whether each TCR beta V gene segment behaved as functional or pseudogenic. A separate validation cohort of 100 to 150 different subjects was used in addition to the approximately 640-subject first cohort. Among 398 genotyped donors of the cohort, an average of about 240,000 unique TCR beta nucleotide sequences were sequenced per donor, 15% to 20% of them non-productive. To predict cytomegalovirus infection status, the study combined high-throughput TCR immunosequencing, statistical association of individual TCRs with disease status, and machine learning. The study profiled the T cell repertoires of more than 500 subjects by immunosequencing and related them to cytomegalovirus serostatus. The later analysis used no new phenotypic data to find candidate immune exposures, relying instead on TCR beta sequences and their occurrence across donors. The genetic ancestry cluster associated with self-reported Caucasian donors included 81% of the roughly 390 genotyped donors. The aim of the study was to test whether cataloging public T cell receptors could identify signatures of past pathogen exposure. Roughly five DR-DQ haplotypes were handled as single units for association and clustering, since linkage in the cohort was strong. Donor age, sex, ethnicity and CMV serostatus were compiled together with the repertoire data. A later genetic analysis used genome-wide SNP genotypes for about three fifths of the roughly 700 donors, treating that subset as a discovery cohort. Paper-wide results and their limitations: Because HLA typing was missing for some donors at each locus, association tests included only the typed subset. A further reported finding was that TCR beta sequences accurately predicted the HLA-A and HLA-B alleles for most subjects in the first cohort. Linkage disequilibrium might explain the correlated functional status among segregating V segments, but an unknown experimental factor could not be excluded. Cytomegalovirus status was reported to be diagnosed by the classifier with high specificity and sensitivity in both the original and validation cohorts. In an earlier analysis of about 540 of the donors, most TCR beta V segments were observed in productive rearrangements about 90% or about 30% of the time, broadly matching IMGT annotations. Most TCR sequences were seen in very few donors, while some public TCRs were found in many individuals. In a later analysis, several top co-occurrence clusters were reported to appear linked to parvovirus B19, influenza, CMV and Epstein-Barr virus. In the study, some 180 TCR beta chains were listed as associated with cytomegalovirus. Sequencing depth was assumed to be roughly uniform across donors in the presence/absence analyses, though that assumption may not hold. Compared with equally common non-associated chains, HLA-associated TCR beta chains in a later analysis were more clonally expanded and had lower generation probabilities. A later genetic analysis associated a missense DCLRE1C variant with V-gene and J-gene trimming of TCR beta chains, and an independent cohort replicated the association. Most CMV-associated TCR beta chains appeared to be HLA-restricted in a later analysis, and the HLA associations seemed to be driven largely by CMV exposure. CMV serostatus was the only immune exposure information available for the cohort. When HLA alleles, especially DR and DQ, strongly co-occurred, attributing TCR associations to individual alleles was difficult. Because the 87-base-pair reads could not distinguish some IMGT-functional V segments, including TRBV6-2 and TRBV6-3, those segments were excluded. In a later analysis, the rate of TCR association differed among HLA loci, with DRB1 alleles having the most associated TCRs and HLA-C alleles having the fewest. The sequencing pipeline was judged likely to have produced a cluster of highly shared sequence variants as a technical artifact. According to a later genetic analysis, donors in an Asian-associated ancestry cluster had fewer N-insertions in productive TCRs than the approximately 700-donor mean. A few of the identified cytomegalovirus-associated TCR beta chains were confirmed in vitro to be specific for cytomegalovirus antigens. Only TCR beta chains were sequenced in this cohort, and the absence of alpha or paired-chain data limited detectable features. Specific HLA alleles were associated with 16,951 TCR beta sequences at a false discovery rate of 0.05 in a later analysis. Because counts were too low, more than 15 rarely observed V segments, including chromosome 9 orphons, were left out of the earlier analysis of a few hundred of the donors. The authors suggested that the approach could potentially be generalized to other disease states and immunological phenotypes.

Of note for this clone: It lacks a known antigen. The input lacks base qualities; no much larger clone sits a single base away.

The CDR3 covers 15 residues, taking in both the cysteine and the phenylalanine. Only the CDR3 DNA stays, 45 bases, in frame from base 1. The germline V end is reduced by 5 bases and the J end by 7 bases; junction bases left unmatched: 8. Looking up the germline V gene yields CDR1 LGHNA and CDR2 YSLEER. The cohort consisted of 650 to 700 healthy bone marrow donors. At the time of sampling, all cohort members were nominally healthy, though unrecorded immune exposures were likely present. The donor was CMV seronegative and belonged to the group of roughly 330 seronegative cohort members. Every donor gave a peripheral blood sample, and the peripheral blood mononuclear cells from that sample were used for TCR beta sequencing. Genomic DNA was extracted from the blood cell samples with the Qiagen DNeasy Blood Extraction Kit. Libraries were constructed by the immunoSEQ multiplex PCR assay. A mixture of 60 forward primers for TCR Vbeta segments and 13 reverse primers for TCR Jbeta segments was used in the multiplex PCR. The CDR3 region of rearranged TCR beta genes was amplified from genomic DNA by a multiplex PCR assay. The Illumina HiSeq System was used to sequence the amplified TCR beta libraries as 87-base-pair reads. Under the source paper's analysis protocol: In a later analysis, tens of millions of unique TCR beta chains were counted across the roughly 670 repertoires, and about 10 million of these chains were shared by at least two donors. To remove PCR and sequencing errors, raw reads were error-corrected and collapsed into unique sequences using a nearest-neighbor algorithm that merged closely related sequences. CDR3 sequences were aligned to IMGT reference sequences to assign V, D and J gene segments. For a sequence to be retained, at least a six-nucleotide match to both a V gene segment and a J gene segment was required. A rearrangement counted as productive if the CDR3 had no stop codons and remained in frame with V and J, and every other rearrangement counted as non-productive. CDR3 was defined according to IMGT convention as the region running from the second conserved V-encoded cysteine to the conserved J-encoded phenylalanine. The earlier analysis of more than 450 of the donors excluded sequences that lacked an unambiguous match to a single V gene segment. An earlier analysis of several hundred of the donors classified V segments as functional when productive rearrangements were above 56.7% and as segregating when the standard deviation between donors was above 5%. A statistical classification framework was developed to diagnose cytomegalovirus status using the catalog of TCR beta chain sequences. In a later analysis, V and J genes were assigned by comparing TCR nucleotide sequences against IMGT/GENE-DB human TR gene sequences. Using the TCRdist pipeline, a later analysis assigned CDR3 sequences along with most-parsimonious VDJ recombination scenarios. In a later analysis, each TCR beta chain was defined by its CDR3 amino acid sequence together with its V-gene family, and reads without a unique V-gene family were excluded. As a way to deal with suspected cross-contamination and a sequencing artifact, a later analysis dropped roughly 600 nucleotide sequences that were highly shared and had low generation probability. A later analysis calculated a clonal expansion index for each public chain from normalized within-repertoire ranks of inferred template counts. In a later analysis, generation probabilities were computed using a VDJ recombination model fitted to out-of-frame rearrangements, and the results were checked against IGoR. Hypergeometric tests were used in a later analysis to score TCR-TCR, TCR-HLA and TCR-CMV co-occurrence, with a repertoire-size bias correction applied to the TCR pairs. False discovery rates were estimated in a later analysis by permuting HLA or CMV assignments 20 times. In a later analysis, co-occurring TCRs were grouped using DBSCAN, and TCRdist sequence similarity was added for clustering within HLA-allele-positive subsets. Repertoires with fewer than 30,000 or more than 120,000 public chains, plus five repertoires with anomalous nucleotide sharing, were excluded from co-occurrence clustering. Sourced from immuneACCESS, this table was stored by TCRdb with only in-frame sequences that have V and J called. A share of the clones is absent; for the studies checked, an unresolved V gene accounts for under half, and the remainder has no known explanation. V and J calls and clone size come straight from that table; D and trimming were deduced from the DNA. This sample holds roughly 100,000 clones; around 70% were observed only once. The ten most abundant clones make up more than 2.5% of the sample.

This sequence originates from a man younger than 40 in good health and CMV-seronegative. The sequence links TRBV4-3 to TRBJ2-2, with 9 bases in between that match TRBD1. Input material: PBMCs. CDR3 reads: CASSEGQGSIGELFF. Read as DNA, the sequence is TGCGCCAGCAGCGAAGGACAGGGGAGTATCGGGGAGCTGTTTTTT.